This T cell receptor beta chain is drawn from a study of CD8+CD57+ T cells in acquired aplastic anemia. Looking at the study overall: Reads per healthy sample averaged about 9.8 million (CD4+) and approximately 12 million (CD8+). Notes on the study in general: Patients showed no significant difference from controls in CD8+ Simpson's diversity. Found in both controls and patients were around 29 CD8+ CDR3 sequences.

Profiling that covered TCR beta VDJ and CDR3 relied on genomic DNA as its template. From the reads, TCRdb called clonotypes with MiXCR, one entry per CDR3 protein. The table includes tens of thousands of distinct CDR3 sequences, 65% to 80% detected once. This clonotype was detected once. Its antigen is unknown. Germline lookup yields CDR1 GTSNPN and CDR2 SVGIG (reference sequence). Trimming shortened V by 2 bases and J by 2 bases, and 4 bases separated the two germline ends. This CDR3 is built from 12 residues. This TCR was recovered from a human donor in good health, serving as a control. The J gene is TRBJ1-5, the V gene TRBV30, with D uncertain. Material for sequencing was sorted CD4+, CD8+, or CD8+CD57+ T cells (not recorded which) from PBMCs. Here the CDR3 reads CAWSSGNQPQHF. The CDR3, as DNA: TGTGCCTGGAGTTCAGGCAATCAGCCCCAGCATTTT.